This T cell receptor (beta chain) was identified during a study of cytomegalovirus exposure and HLA in healthy donors. Study results and limitations: HLA allele associations emerged for some 16,000 TCR beta sequences in a later analysis, at 0.05 false discovery rate. High specificity and sensitivity for cytomegalovirus status were reported for the classifier. A missense DCLRE1C variant was associated with V- and J-gene trimming of TCR beta chains in a later analysis, and an independent cohort replicated the association.

Regarding this clone: The antigen is not known.

Amplification used 60 Vbeta primers and 13 Jbeta primers. Sequencing was performed with immunoSEQ multiplex PCR; in TCRdb, only in-frame clones are kept and a portion is missing. The data contain about 36,000 clones, approximately 70% of them singletons. The specimen was PBMCs. The TCR was taken from a man aged 25 to 45 in good health and CMV-seronegative.

The CDR3 region has the DNA TGTGCCAGCTGTATGGAGGGCAATTCACCCCTCCACTTT. Its translation is CASCMEGNSPLHF. The J gene is TRBJ1-6, the V gene TRBV28; no firm D call. The CDR3 is 13 residues long. Germline CDR1 and CDR2: MDHEN and SYDVKM. The V gene lost 8 bases and the J gene lost 7 bases, with 12 bases spanning the gap.